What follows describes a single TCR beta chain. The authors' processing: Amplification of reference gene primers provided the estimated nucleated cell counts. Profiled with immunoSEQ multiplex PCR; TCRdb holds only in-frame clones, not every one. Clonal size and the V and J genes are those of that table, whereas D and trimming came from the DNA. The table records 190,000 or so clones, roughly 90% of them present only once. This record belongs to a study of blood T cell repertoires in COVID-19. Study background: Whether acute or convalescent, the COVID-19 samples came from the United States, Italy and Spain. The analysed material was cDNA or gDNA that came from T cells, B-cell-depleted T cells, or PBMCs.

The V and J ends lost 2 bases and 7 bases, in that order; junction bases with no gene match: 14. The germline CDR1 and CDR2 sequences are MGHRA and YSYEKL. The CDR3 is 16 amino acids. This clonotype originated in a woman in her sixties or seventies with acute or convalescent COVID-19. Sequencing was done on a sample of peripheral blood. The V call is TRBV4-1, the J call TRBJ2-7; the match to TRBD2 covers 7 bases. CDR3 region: CASSQQRDFLLKEQYF. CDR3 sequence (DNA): TGCGCCAGCAGCCAACAGCGGGACTTCTTATTAAAGGAGCAGTACTTC.